These 23 T cell receptor beta chains originate from one sample sequenced in a study of T cell changes during pregnancy in multiple sclerosis. TCRdb keeps only in-frame clones here, not all; method: immunoSEQ multiplex PCR. The sample carries around 96,000 clones, around 94% recorded once. Sequencing used peripheral blood, obtained after pregnancy. The source of these receptors is a female donor in good health, enrolled as a control in a pregnancy study.

The V call is TRBV2, the J call TRBJ2-1, with 11 bases identical to TRBD2. Germline trimming cut 6 bases from V and 8 bases from J; bases unmatched to any gene: 15. The CDR3 loop spans 17 amino acids. From germline, CDR1 is SNHLY and CDR2 FYNNEI. CDR3 residues: CASSMTSGMSPVDEQFF. The CDR3 DNA reads TGTGCCAGCAGCATGACTAGCGGGATGTCCCCAGTAGATGAGCAGTTCTTC.

The CDR3 region is CASSSYRGLYGYTF. DNA for the CDR3: TGTGCCAGCAGTTCATACAGGGGGCTTTATGGCTACACCTTC. The rearrangement links TRBV6-5 to TRBJ1-2; the match to TRBD1 covers 9 bases. This CDR3 has 14 amino acids. Germline CDR1 is MNHEY and CDR2 is SVGAGI. The J segment lost 5 bases and the V segment lost 4 bases, leaving 5 bases of the junction unmatched.

J is TRBJ1-5 and V is TRBV28; D not certain. Germline assignment: CDR1 MDHEN and CDR2 SYDVKM. The V gene lost 3 bases and the J gene lost 4 bases, with 7 bases spanning the gap. This CDR3 has 13 amino acids. For the CDR3, the DNA is TGTGCCAGCAGTTTTAACAGTAATCAGCCCCAGCATTTT. Translating it yields CASSFNSNQPQHF.

V gene TRBV4-1 combines with J gene TRBJ1-6; D is ambiguous. Germline CDR1 reads MGHRA; CDR2 reads YSYEKL. V lost 0 bases and J 10 bases, leaving 16 bases between the germline ends. The CDR3 length is 16 residues. The CDR3 DNA reads TGCGCCAGCAGCCAAGATACGGTTCTAAGTTCCTCACCCCTCCACTTT. Protein product: CASSQDTVLSSSPLHF.

The chain recombines TRBV5-4 with TRBJ2-7; 9 bases fit TRBD1. Trimming took 2 bases from V and 4 from J; bases not matched to a gene: 4. From germline, CDR1 is SGHNT and CDR2 YYREEE (reference sequence). CDR3 length: 14 amino acids. This CDR3 is CASSFTGGRYEQYF. The CDR3 DNA reads as TGTGCCAGCAGCTTCACAGGGGGCAGGTACGAGCAGTACTTC. The full variable domain, its missing parts supplied by reference TRBV5-4 and TRBJ2-7, is ETGVTQSPTHLIKTRGQQVTLRCSSQSGHNTVSWYQQALGQGPQFIFQYYREEENGRGNFPPRFSGLQFPNYSSELNVNALELDDSALYLCASSFTGGRYEQYFGPGTRLTVT.

V and J are TRBV6-1 and TRBJ1-2; D gene ambiguous. V lost 7 bases to trimming and J lost 7 bases, with 13 bases between them. The CDR3 has 12 residues. Germline V lookup: CDR1 MNHNS, CDR2 SASEGT. The CDR3 DNA reads TGTGCCAGCAAAGCCGGGAATCCTGGCTACACCTTC. This gives the protein CASKAGNPGYTF.

In its sample, this clone was seen once. The chain links TRBV2 to TRBJ2-3; TRBD2 is a possible D gene (6 bases). CDR3 size: 14 residues. Deletions cut 10 bases from V and 1 base from J, with 15 bases between. Germline assignment: CDR1 SNHLY and CDR2 FYNNEI. The CDR3 DNA reads as TGTGCCACATCCCGGGGACTTCGCACAGATACGCAGTATTTT. This sequence encodes CATSRGLRTDTQYF.

The chain has TRBV25-1 and TRBJ2-7; possibly TRBD2 for D (6 bases). This CDR3 is 14 amino acids long. CDR1 and CDR2 from the germline V gene are MGHDK and SYGVNS. Deletions cut 6 bases from V and 3 bases from J, with 15 bases between. The CDR3 sequence is CASSTTGAHYEQYF. Here the CDR3 DNA reads TGTGCCAGCAGCACCACGGGAGCCCACTACGAGCAGTACTTC.

V gene TRBV4-1 combines with J gene TRBJ2-1; TRBD2 aligns across 11 bases. This CDR3 has 16 amino acids. CDR1 and CDR2 (germline): MGHRA, YSYEKL. Unmatched junction bases numbered 9, after V lost 4 bases and J lost 7 bases. The CDR3 region is CASSLSGRAHRNEQFF. In DNA, the CDR3 is TGCGCCAGCAGCCTTAGCGGGAGGGCTCATAGGAATGAGCAGTTCTTC.

This chain joins TRBV2 and TRBJ2-5, with 13 bases fitting TRBD2. The germline gives CDR1 SNHLY, CDR2 FYNNEI. The junction had 5 bases not matched to a gene; V was cut back by 6 bases and J by 4 bases. The CDR3 loop spans 15 amino acids. CDR3 sequence (DNA): TGTGCCAGCAGCCTGGGACTAGCGGGAAGAGAGACCCAGTACTTC. Protein sequence: CASSLGLAGRETQYF.

This sequence joins TRBV5-1 and TRBJ2-3; maybe TRBD2 (5 bases). This CDR3 spans 14 amino acids. The V end was cut by 9 bases, the J end by 6 bases, with 20 bases between. Germline V CDR1 and CDR2: SGHRS, YFSETQ. CDR3 residues: CATTGGDASDTQYF. CDR3 nucleotides: TGCGCCACCACCGGAGGTGATGCCTCCGATACGCAGTATTTT.

This rearrangement joins TRBV4-1 to TRBJ1-4, with TRBD1 matching 9 bases. From germline, CDR1 is MGHRA and CDR2 YSYEKL. With V trimmed by 7 bases and J by 7 bases, 10 bases remained unmatched. The CDR3 has 15 amino acids. CDR3 DNA: TGCGCCAGCACCTCTACACAGGGGGCCGGTGAAAAACTGTTTTTT. Amino acids: CASTSTQGAGEKLFF.

The chain couples TRBV9 to TRBJ2-7; D might be TRBD1 (6 bases). Per germline, CDR1 SGDLS and CDR2 YYNGEE. V was clipped by 1 base and J by 5 bases, with 10 bases between them. The CDR3 sequence is 13 residues long. The CDR3 loop is CASSVIGGDEQYF. DNA for the CDR3: TGTGCCAGCAGCGTAATAGGGGGAGACGAGCAGTACTTC.

This chain links TRBV28 with TRBJ2-7, with a tentative D call TRBD1 (5 bases). V gave up 1 base and J gave up 2 bases, with 6 bases separating them. CDR1 and CDR2 from the germline V gene are MDHEN and SYDVKM. This CDR3 is built from 13 residues. The CDR3 is CASSLSDTYEQYF. The DNA for the CDR3 is TGTGCCAGCAGTTTATCGGACACCTACGAGCAGTACTTC.

This clone was counted a single time. The rearrangement links TRBV4-1 to TRBJ2-7; 15 nucleotides match TRBD2. This CDR3 region has 17 residues. Germline V gives CDR1 MGHRA, CDR2 YSYEKL. V lost 1 base and J lost 7; bases outside the gene matches: 8. The CDR3 region is CASSQASGLAGGGEQYF. CDR3 DNA sequence: TGCGCCAGCAGCCAAGCGTCGGGACTAGCGGGAGGTGGTGAGCAGTACTTC.

This clone was recorded a few times. The chain carries TRBV4-2 and TRBJ1-2; 12 nucleotides agree with TRBD1. CDR3 length: 15 residues. Trimming cost V 0 bases and J 8 bases; bases outside gene matches: 4. The germline V gene encodes CDR1 LGHNA and CDR2 YNFKEQ. CDR3 amino acids: CASSQEGTGGRGYTF. The CDR3 DNA follows: TGTGCCAGCAGCCAAGAAGGGACAGGGGGCAGAGGCTACACCTTC.

The CDR3 sequence is CASSLDGIGDTQYF. CDR3 DNA sequence: TGCGCCAGCAGCTTGGACGGGATTGGAGATACGCAGTATTTT. The chain is built from TRBV5-1 and TRBJ2-3, with D perhaps matching TRBD2 (5 bases). There are 14 residues in the CDR3. The ends were cut back, 0 bases at V and 5 bases at J, with 10 bases in the middle. The germline V gene encodes CDR1 SGHRS and CDR2 YFSETQ.

The V gene is TRBV2, the J gene TRBJ1-5; TRBD1 matches at 7 bases. In germline, CDR1 is SNHLY, CDR2 FYNNEI. J was trimmed by 4 bases and V by 7 bases; bases with no gene match: 4. This CDR3 has 13 residues. Written as DNA, the CDR3 is TGTGCCAGCACACCGGGACAGAATCAGCCCCAGCATTTT. This encodes CASTPGQNQPQHF.

V and J are TRBV28 and TRBJ1-4, with D possibly being TRBD1 (5 bases). Germline CDR1 is MDHEN and CDR2 is SYDVKM. This CDR3 comprises 16 residues. With 5 bases removed from V and 7 bases from J, the gap between germline ends came to 20 bases. The CDR3 sequence is CASSTNDSPGGEKLFF. CDR3 nucleotide sequence: TGTGCCAGCAGTACTAATGACAGCCCCGGCGGTGAAAAACTGTTTTTT.

The J gene is TRBJ2-3, the V gene TRBV10-3; D remains unclear. V was pared by 4 bases and J by 6 bases, with 5 bases between. This CDR3 region has 11 residues. The germline V gene encodes CDR1 ENHRY and CDR2 SYGVKD. The CDR3 nucleotides read TGTGCCATCAGTGGCGCGGATACGCAGTATTTT. It specifies CAISGADTQYF.

The V gene is TRBV28, the J gene TRBJ2-5, with 7 bases matching TRBD1. The V gene's germline CDR1 is MDHEN and CDR2 SYDVKM. V dropped 7 bases and J dropped 6; count of bases not matched to a gene: 11. The CDR3 contains 14 residues. The chain's CDR3 is CASTKGALIKTQYF. The DNA for the CDR3 is TGTGCCAGCACCAAGGGGGCGCTTATAAAGACCCAGTACTTC.

The V and J genes are TRBV15 and TRBJ1-5; D unresolved. Germline CDR1 and CDR2: LNHNV and YYDKDF (reference sequence). V was shortened by 0 bases and J by 0 bases, with 15 bases between the two germline ends. This CDR3 contains 18 residues. The CDR3 loop is CATSRDGRPTNSNQPQHF. Here the CDR3 DNA reads TGTGCCACCAGCAGAGATGGCAGGCCGACCAATAGCAATCAGCCCCAGCATTTT.

The chain combines TRBV13 with TRBJ2-5, with 7 bases lining up with TRBD1. Germline V gene data show CDR1 as PRHDT and CDR2 as FYEKMQ (reference sequence). The trim removed 0 bases at V and 3 bases at J, leaving 4 bases unmatched. CDR3 size: 15 residues. The CDR3 reads CASSLGQGSEETQYF. The CDR3 DNA follows: TGTGCCAGCAGCTTAGGACAGGGGTCCGAAGAGACCCAGTACTTC.